Following are 30 T cell receptor beta chains from one sample sequenced in a study of identifying expanded T cells in peripheral blood. Here immunoSEQ multiplex PCR was the method, and the copy in TCRdb shows in-frame clones only, minus some. The sample consists of tens of thousands of clones, 70% to 90% of them appearing once. Sequencing was carried out using blood. The source is a person aged 18-70 years in good health.

The chain joins TRBV4-2 to TRBJ2-5; 8 bases agree with TRBD2. CDR1 is LGHNA, CDR2 YNFKEQ, per germline. V trimming: 0 bases; J trimming: 6 bases; junction bases outside the gene matches: 12. The CDR3 has 17 residues. The CDR3 region is CASSQEDLAGGEKTQYF. In DNA form, the CDR3 reads TGTGCCAGCAGCCAAGAGGACCTAGCGGGTGGCGAGAAGACCCAGTACTTC.

The V call is TRBV10-2, the J call TRBJ2-1, with D tentatively TRBD1 (6 bases). This CDR3 has 14 residues. From germline, CDR1 is WSHSY and CDR2 SAAADI. Trimming shortened V by 4 bases and J by 2 bases, and 9 bases separated the two germline ends. This CDR3 is CASSVSGAYNEQFF. The CDR3 region has the DNA TGCGCCAGCAGTGTGTCAGGGGCCTACAATGAGCAGTTCTTC.

CDR3 in DNA: TGTGCCAGCAGCCAAGAGGCCAGCTATGGCTACACCTTC. Translation gives CASSQEASYGYTF. The gene calls are TRBV14 and TRBJ1-2, with D uncertain. The CDR3 is made up of 13 amino acids. The V and J ends lost 0 bases and 4 bases respectively, with 6 bases between them. The germline V gene has CDR1 SGHDN and CDR2 FVKESK.

The chain carries TRBV4-1 and TRBJ1-5; possibly TRBD1 for D (6 bases). The CDR3 loop spans 16 amino acids. The germline gives CDR1 MGHRA, CDR2 YSYEKL. The ends were cut back, 0 bases at V and 3 bases at J, with 12 bases in the middle. The CDR3 spells CASSQEDWGPNQPQHF. In DNA form, the CDR3 reads TGCGCCAGCAGCCAAGAAGATTGGGGGCCCAATCAGCCCCAGCATTTT.

V is TRBV20-1 and J is TRBJ2-7; D is uncertain. The CDR3 is made up of 11 amino acids. Germline CDR1 and CDR2: DFQATT and SNEGSKA (reference sequence). Trimming removed 0 bases at V and 2 bases at J, with 2 bases between. In nucleotides, the CDR3 is TGCAGTGCTAGAGATACCTACGAGCAGTACTTC. Protein: CSARDTYEQYF.

This clone showed up just once. The chain uses TRBV7-3 and TRBJ2-1; 10 nucleotides line up with TRBD2. Germline V gives CDR1 SGHTA, CDR2 FQGTGA. The CDR3 has 14 amino acids. The V segment lost 4 bases and the J segment 13 bases; nucleotides outside the gene matches: 10. The CDR3 here is CASSSASGSPPQFF. For the CDR3, the DNA is TGTGCCAGCAGCTCAGCTAGCGGGAGCCCCCCCCAGTTCTTC. The complete variable domain, with remaining parts taken from reference TRBV7-3 and TRBJ2-1, reads GAGVSQTPSNKVTEKGKYVELRCDPISGHTALYWYRQSLGQGPEFLIYFQGTGAADDSGLPNDRFFAVRPEGSVSTLKIQRTERGDSAVYLCASSSASGSPPQFFGPGTRLTVL.

The chain recombines TRBV10-1 with TRBJ2-1; D gene uncertain. The CDR3 is made up of 15 amino acids. Germline V gives CDR1 WNHNN, CDR2 SYGVQD (reference sequence). The ends were cut back, 2 bases at V and 0 bases at J, with 8 bases in the middle. The CDR3 nucleotides are TGCGCCAGCAGTGAGGAAGGCAGCTCCTACAATGAGCAGTTCTTC. Amino acid sequence: CASSEEGSSYNEQFF.

V gene TRBV21-1 combines with J gene TRBJ2-1; the D call in the table, TRBD1, was not verified against the DNA. TRBV21-1 is a pseudogene segment. The CDR3 totals 15 residues. The CDR3 sequence is CASSFPGQGYDEQFF. In DNA, the CDR3 is TGTGCCAGCAGCTTCCCGGGACAGGGTTACGATGAGCAGTTCTTC.

V and J are TRBV7-7 and TRBJ2-1, with D unresolved. V lost 6 bases and J 0 bases, leaving 6 bases between the germline ends. CDR1 SSHAT and CDR2 FNYEAQ come from the germline V gene (reference sequence). The CDR3 covers 13 residues. The DNA for the CDR3 is TGTGCCAGCAGTCAGAGCTCCTACAATGAGCAGTTCTTC. Its translation is CASSQSSYNEQFF.

The chain has TRBV13 and TRBJ2-1, with 15 bases that match TRBD2. The CDR3 covers 19 residues. Germline lookup yields CDR1 PRHDT and CDR2 FYEKMQ (reference sequence). The ends lost 5 bases at V and 9 bases at J; junction bases unmatched: 17. The CDR3 loop reads CASSPPGLAGGPNWGEQFF. For the CDR3, the DNA is TGTGCCAGCAGCCCCCCCGGACTAGCGGGAGGGCCGAATTGGGGTGAGCAGTTCTTC.

This chain uses TRBV14 with TRBJ2-7; D might be TRBD2 (6 bases). This CDR3 is 13 amino acids long. Germline CDR1 and CDR2: SGHDN and FVKESK. V was cut by 1 base and J by 7 bases, with 11 bases left in between. In nucleotides, the CDR3 is TGTGCCAGCAGCCAAGCGGGAGTGGGGGAGCAGTACTTC. Its translation: CASSQAGVGEQYF.

This chain joins TRBV14 and TRBJ1-2; 10 nucleotides match TRBD1. Germline assignment: CDR1 SGHDN and CDR2 FVKESK. The CDR3 has 17 residues. V was pared by 2 bases and J by 3 bases, with 9 bases of the junction left unmatched. CDR3 DNA sequence: TGTGCCAGCAGCCAACGCCCCGGGACAGGGGTTGACTATGGCTACACCTTC. This gives the protein CASSQRPGTGVDYGYTF.

This clone showed up just once. The rearrangement uses TRBV27 and TRBJ1-5; possibly TRBD1 for D (6 bases). V lost 6 bases and J 2 bases, leaving 8 bases between the germline ends. Germline CDR1 reads MNHEY; CDR2 reads SMNVEV (reference sequence). The CDR3 length is 13 residues. The CDR3 nucleotides are TGTGCCAGCAGCTACAGGGGCAATCAGCCCCAGCATTTT. It translates to CASSYRGNQPQHF.

The table lists this clone with a count of one. This chain joins TRBV2 and TRBJ1-3; 8 bases are shared with TRBD1. The length of the CDR3 is 16 residues. Trimming took 4 bases from V and 1 from J; bases not matched to a gene: 6. In germline, CDR1 is SNHLY, CDR2 FYNNEI. This chain's CDR3 is CASSGTGQPSGNTIYF. The CDR3 DNA reads TGTGCCAGCAGTGGGACAGGGCAGCCGTCTGGAAACACCATATATTTT.

The V call is TRBV9, the J call TRBJ2-1; D is unresolved. Germline V gene sequence: CDR1 SGDLS, CDR2 YYNGEE. V was cut by 0 bases and J by 6 bases, with 7 bases left in between. The CDR3 sequence is 13 residues long. CDR3 loop: CASSVAGVNEQFF. The CDR3 region has the DNA TGTGCCAGCAGCGTAGCTGGGGTCAATGAGCAGTTCTTC.

As for this clone: Other nucleotide sequences from this sample produce the same CDR3. The chain is built from TRBV7-9 and TRBJ1-4; D is unclear. The V and J ends lost 0 bases and 3 bases respectively, with 5 bases between them. CDR3 size: 14 residues. Germline V CDR1 and CDR2: SEHNR, FQNEAQ (reference sequence). CDR3 protein: CASSLAGANEKLFF. For the CDR3, the DNA is TGTGCCAGCAGCTTAGCAGGTGCTAATGAAAAACTGTTTTTT.

CDR3 region: CASTQTGGGYGYTF. The CDR3 DNA reads as TGTGCCAGCACTCAAACAGGGGGGGGCTATGGCTACACCTTC. The chain has TRBV7-2 and TRBJ1-2; TRBD1 matches at 8 bases. Per the germline V gene, CDR1 is SGHTA and CDR2 is FQGNSA. This CDR3 is built from 14 residues. Trimming at V came to 7 bases and at J to 4 bases, leaving 8 bases not matched to a gene.

The chain couples TRBV4-3 to TRBJ2-5, with D unresolved. V was trimmed by 0 bases and J by 5 bases, leaving 13 bases between them. Germline V lookup: CDR1 LGHNA, CDR2 YSLEER. The CDR3 consists of 15 residues. Here the CDR3 reads CASSQDPSRPETQYF. The CDR3 nucleotides read TGCGCCAGCAGCCAAGATCCTAGTCGACCTGAGACCCAGTACTTC.

The V and J genes are TRBV27 and TRBJ1-5; D gene unclear. V lost 6 bases to trimming and J lost 2 bases, with 11 bases between them. The CDR3 is 14 amino acids. CDR1 is MNHEY and CDR2 is SMNVEV in the germline V gene (reference sequence). CDR3 coding DNA: TGTGCCAGCAGCCGACGAGACGGCAATCAGCCCCAGCATTTT. Translation: CASSRRDGNQPQHF.

This chain uses TRBV27 with TRBJ2-1, with a possible D match to TRBD2 (6 bases). Between the trimmed V and J ends, which lost 6 bases and 0 bases, there was a span of 9 bases. The CDR3 totals 14 residues. Germline V lookup: CDR1 MNHEY, CDR2 SMNVEV (reference sequence). The DNA of the CDR3 is TGTGCCAGCAGAGGGACTTTCTCCTACAATGAGCAGTTCTTC. Translation gives CASRGTFSYNEQFF.

The chain has TRBV4-3 and TRBJ2-1; 9 bases agree with TRBD2. Germline CDR1 LGHNA, CDR2 YSLEER. This CDR3 is 16 amino acids long. The V gene end was trimmed by 1 base and the J gene end by 4 bases; junction bases not matched to a gene: 5. CDR3 coding DNA: TGCGCCAGCAGCCAAGCTAGCGGGATGACGTACAATGAGCAGTTCTTC. Translation: CASSQASGMTYNEQFF.

The chain uses TRBV6-6 and TRBJ2-2; 9 bases are a match to TRBD1. J was trimmed by 7 bases and V by 6 bases; bases with no gene match: 9. CDR1 and CDR2 (germline): MNHNY, SVGAGI (reference sequence). The CDR3 has 15 residues. This CDR3 is CASSNADRGDGELFF. The CDR3 bases are TGTGCCAGCAGCAACGCGGACAGGGGTGACGGGGAGCTGTTTTTT.

The genes are TRBV9 and TRBJ2-1, with 8 bases matching TRBD2. The CDR3 contains 14 residues. J lost 9 bases, V lost 2 bases, and 7 bases had no gene match. Germline V gene data show CDR1 as SGDLS and CDR2 as YYNGEE. For the CDR3, the DNA is TGTGCCAGCAGCGTCATTAGCGGGACGTCTGAGCAGTTCTTC. Translated: CASSVISGTSEQFF.

The V call is TRBV5-1, the J call TRBJ2-2; no clear D. CDR1 and CDR2 from the germline V gene are SGHRS and YFSETQ. This CDR3 is 16 amino acids long. Trimming took off 1 base at V and 0 bases at J, with 10 bases between the two ends. CDR3 coding DNA: TGCGCCAGCAGCTTGACTCAGCTCGCGAACACCGGGGAGCTGTTTTTT. Amino acid sequence: CASSLTQLANTGELFF.

The chain uses TRBV5-1 and TRBJ2-7; TRBD1 might be the D (7 bases). There are 15 residues in the CDR3. Germline values: CDR1 SGHRS, CDR2 YFSETQ. V shed 1 base and J shed 0 bases, with 11 bases lying between them. CDR3 in amino acids: CASSLFRGDSYEQYF. The CDR3 DNA follows: TGCGCCAGCAGCTTGTTCAGGGGGGACTCCTACGAGCAGTACTTC. The variable domain in full, with the rest retrieved from reference TRBV5-1 and TRBJ2-7, is KAGVTQTPRYLIKTRGQQVTLSCSPISGHRSVSWYQQTPGQGLQFLFEYFSETQRNKGNFPGRFSGRQFSNSRSEMNVSTLELGDSALYLCASSLFRGDSYEQYFGPGTRLTVT.

This chain links TRBV18 with TRBJ2-7, with D perhaps being TRBD1 or TRBD2 (5 bases each). Per the germline V gene, CDR1 is KGHSH and CDR2 is LQKENI. Trimming cost V 6 bases and J 0 bases, with 12 bases left between them. The CDR3 contains 14 residues. For the CDR3, the DNA is TGTGCCAGCTCGTGGGACCGTTCCTCCTACGAGCAGTACTTC. As protein: CASSWDRSSYEQYF. Supplemented by reference TRBV18 and TRBJ2-7, the full variable domain reads NAGVMQNPRHLVRRRGQEARLRCSPMKGHSHVYWYRQLPEEGLKFMVYLQKENIIDESGMPKERFSAEFPKEGPSILRIQQVVRGDSAAYFCASSWDRSSYEQYFGPGTRLTVT.

This chain joins TRBV19 and TRBJ1-3; D gene unclear. The CDR3 runs 15 residues. The V end lost 7 bases, the J end lost 0 bases, and 13 bases lay between the germline ends. CDR1 is LNHDA and CDR2 is SQIVND in the germline V gene (reference sequence). CDR3 nucleotide sequence: TGTGCCAGTATAGTGGCAGAAAACTCTGGAAACACCATATATTTT. Protein: CASIVAENSGNTIYF.

This chain uses TRBV14 with TRBJ2-2, with a weak D call TRBD1 (7 bases). The CDR3 has 17 residues. Germline loops: CDR1 SGHDN, CDR2 FVKESK. Trimming removed 0 bases at V and 1 base at J, with 12 bases between. The CDR3 reads CASSQDRGTVNTGELFF. In DNA form, the CDR3 reads TGTGCCAGCAGCCAAGATCGGGGGACAGTGAACACCGGGGAGCTGTTTTTT.

The chain recombines TRBV6-5 with TRBJ2-7; 10 bases match TRBD1. Germline CDR1 reads MNHEY; CDR2 reads SVGAGI. The J segment lost 4 bases and the V segment lost 6 bases, leaving 9 bases of the junction unmatched. This CDR3 is built from 15 residues. CDR3 in DNA: TGTGCCAGCAGCCCCTCCCGGGACAGGGGTTACGAGCAGTACTTC. It codes for CASSPSRDRGYEQYF.

The gene calls are TRBV5-1 and TRBJ2-1; 10 bases align to TRBD1. V lost 5 bases and J lost 1; bases outside the gene matches: 6. This CDR3 has 16 residues. Looked up from germline, CDR1 is SGHRS and CDR2 is YFSETQ. The CDR3: CASRHPGQGSYNEQFF. The CDR3 nucleotides are TGCGCCAGCAGACACCCGGGACAGGGGTCCTACAATGAGCAGTTCTTC. Full variable domain (rest looked up from reference TRBV5-1 and TRBJ2-1): KAGVTQTPRYLIKTRGQQVTLSCSPISGHRSVSWYQQTPGQGLQFLFEYFSETQRNKGNFPGRFSGRQFSNSRSEMNVSTLELGDSALYLCASRHPGQGSYNEQFFGPGTRLTVL.